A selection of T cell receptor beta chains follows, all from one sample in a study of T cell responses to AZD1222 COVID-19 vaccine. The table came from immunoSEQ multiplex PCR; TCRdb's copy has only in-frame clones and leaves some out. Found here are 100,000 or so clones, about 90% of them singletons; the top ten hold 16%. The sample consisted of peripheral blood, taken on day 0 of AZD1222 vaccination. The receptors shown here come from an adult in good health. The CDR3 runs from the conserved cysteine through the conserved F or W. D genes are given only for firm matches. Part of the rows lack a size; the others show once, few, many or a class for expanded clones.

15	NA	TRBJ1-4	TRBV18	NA	CASSPQEGPNEKLFF	TGTGCCAGCTCACCCCAAGAGGGGCCTAATGAAAAACTGTTTTTT
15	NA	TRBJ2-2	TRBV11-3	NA	CASSLVSGGAGELFF	TGTGCCAGCAGCTTAGTATCCGGGGGTGCCGGGGAGCTGTTTTTT
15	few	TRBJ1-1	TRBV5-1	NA	CASSLAGTPNTEAFF	TGCGCCAGCAGCTTGGCTGGGACCCCGAACACTGAAGCTTTCTTT
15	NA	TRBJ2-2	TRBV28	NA	CASSRRQGSTGELFF	TGTGCCAGCAGTCGACGGCAGGGATCCACCGGGGAGCTGTTTTTT
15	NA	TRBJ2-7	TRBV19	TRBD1	CASSIGTESSYEQYF	TGTGCCAGTAGTATTGGGACAGAAAGCTCCTACGAGCAGTACTTC
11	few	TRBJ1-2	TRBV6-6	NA	CASSFPGDICF	TGTGCCAGCAGTTTCCCCGGGGACATCTGCTTC
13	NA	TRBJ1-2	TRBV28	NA	CASRIQGASGYTF	TGTGCCAGCAGGATACAGGGTGCGTCTGGCTACACCTTC
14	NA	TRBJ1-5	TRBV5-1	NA	CASSLDQGKQPQHF	TGCGCCAGCAGCTTGGACCAGGGGAAGCAGCCCCAGCATTTT
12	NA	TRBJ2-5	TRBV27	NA	CASSGLGETQYF	TGTGCCAGCAGTGGTCTCGGGGAGACCCAGTACTTC
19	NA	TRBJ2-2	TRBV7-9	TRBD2	CASSPRRRPSGRNTGELFF	TGTGCCAGCAGCCCCCGTAGACGACCAAGCGGGAGAAACACCGGGGAGCTGTTTTTT
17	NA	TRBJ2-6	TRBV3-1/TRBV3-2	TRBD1	CASSQGTGIPGANVLTF	TGTGCCAGCAGCCAAGGGACAGGGATCCCTGGGGCCAACGTCCTGACTTTC
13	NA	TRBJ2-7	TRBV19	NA	CASRPGEAYEQYF	TGTGCCAGTAGGCCTGGGGAGGCCTACGAGCAGTACTTC
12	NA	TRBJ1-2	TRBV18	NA	CASSPLGEGYTF	TGTGCCAGCTCACCATTAGGAGAGGGCTACACCTTC
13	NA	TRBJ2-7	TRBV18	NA	CASSPPGFYEQYF	TGTGCCAGCTCACCACCCGGGTTCTACGAGCAGTACTTC
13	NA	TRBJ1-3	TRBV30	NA	CAWTGGGGYTIYF	TGTGCCTGGACCGGCGGGGGGGGATACACCATATATTTT
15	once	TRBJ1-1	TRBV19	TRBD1	CASSNPGQGHTEAFF	TGTGCCAGTAGTAACCCGGGACAGGGCCACACTGAAGCTTTCTTT
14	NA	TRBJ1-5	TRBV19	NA	CATTTGERNQPQHF	TGTGCCACCACAACAGGAGAACGCAATCAGCCCCAGCATTTT
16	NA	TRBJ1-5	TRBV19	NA	CASSDRGPYSNQPQHF	TGTGCCAGTAGTGACCGGGGTCCCTATAGCAATCAGCCCCAGCATTTT
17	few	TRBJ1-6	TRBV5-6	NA	CASSHGRKVGGHSPLHF	TGTGCCAGCAGCCACGGACGGAAAGTGGGGGGTCATTCACCCCTCCACTTT
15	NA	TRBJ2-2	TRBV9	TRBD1	CASNRQGMGTGELFF	TGTGCCAGCAACAGACAGGGAATGGGCACCGGGGAGCTGTTTTTT
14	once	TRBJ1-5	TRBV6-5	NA	CASSYPDPEQPQHF	TGTGCCAGCAGTTATCCGGACCCCGAACAGCCCCAGCATTTT
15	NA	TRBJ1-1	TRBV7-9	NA	CASSRGVWTNTEAFF	TGTGCCAGCAGTCGAGGGGTGTGGACGAACACTGAAGCTTTCTTT
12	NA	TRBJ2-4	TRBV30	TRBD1	CAWSVLRDREYF	TGTGCCTGGAGTGTACTGAGGGACAGGGAGTACTTC
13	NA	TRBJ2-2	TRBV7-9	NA	CASSLRVTGELFF	TGTGCCAGCAGCCTCAGGGTAACCGGGGAGCTGTTTTTT
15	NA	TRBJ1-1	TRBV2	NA	CASSEAHSLNTEAFF	TGTGCCAGCAGTGAAGCCCACAGCCTGAACACTGAAGCTTTCTTT
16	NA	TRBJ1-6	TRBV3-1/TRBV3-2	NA	CASSQGTDSYNSPLHF	TGTGCCAGCAGCCAAGGGACAGACTCCTATAATTCACCCCTCCACTTT
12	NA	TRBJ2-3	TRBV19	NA	CASSPTTDTQYF	TGTGCCAGTAGTCCTACTACAGATACGCAGTATTTT
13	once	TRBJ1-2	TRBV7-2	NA	CASSPSINYGYTF	TGTGCCAGCAGCCCTTCGATTAACTATGGCTACACCTTC
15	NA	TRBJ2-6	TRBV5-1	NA	CASSFPRAGANVLTF	TGCGCCAGCAGCTTCCCCAGGGCAGGGGCCAACGTCCTGACTTTC
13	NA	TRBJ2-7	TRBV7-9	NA	CASSFPEAYEQYF	TGTGCCAGCAGCTTCCCTGAAGCCTACGAGCAGTACTTC
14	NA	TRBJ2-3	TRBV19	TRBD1	CASSDRGQTDTQYF	TGTGCCAGTAGCGACAGGGGGCAGACAGATACGCAGTATTTT
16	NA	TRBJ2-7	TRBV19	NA	CASSRDIRRGHYEQYF	TGTGCCAGTAGTAGAGATATAAGGCGGGGACACTACGAGCAGTACTTC
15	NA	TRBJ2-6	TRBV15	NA	CATSRDLQGANVLTF	TGTGCCACCAGCAGAGATCTCCAAGGGGCCAACGTCCTGACTTTC
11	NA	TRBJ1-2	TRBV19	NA	CASTTSYGYTF	TGTGCCAGTACGACGAGCTATGGCTACACCTTC
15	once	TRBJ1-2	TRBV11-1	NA	CASSLGGNRNYGYTF	TGTGCCAGCAGCCTAGGCGGGAACCGAAACTATGGCTACACCTTC
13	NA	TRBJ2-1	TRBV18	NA	CASSVGSYNEQFF	TGTGCCAGCTCCGTCGGGTCTTACAATGAGCAGTTCTTC
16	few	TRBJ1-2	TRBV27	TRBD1	CASSTEDRGFNYGYTF	TGTGCCAGCAGTACCGAAGACAGGGGGTTCAACTATGGCTACACCTTC
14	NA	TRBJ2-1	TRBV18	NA	CASSPPAAKGEQFF	TGTGCCAGCTCACCACCCGCCGCCAAGGGCGAGCAGTTCTTC
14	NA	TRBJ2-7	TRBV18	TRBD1	CASSPRDSAYEQYF	TGTGCCAGCTCACCACGGGACAGTGCCTACGAGCAGTACTTC
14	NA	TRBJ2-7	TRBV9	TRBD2	CASSTGTSGAEQYF	TGTGCCAGCAGCACGGGGACTAGCGGGGCCGAGCAGTACTTC
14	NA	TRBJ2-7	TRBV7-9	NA	CASSLSTANYEQYF	TGTGCCAGCAGTCTTTCGACAGCGAACTACGAGCAGTACTTC
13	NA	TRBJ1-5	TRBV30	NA	CAWSVDSNQPQHF	TGTGCCTGGAGTGTAGACAGCAATCAGCCCCAGCATTTT
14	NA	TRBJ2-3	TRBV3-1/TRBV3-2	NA	CASSQGTEADTQYF	TGTGCCAGCAGCCAGGGGACCGAAGCAGATACGCAGTATTTT
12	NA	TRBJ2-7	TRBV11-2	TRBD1	CASSKQGYEQYF	TGTGCCAGCAGCAAACAGGGGTACGAGCAGTACTTC